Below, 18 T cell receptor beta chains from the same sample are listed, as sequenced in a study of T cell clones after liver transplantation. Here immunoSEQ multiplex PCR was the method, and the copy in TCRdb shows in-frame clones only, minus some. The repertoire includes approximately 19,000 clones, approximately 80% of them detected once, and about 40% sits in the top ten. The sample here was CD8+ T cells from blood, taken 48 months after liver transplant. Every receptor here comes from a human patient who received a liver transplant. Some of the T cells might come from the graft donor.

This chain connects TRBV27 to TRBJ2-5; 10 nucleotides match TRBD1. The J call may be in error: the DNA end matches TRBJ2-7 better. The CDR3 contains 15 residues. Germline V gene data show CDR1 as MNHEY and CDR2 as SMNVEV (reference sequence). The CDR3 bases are TGTGCCAGCAGTTTGATTAAGGGACAGGGGTACGAGCAGTACTTC. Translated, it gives CASSLIKGQGYEQYF.

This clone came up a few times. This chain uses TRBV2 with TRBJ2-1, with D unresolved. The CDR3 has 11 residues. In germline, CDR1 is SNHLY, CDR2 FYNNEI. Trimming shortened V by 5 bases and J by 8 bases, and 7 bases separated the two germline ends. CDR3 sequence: CASSYPDEQFF. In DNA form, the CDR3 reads TGTGCCAGCAGTTACCCGGATGAGCAGTTCTTC.

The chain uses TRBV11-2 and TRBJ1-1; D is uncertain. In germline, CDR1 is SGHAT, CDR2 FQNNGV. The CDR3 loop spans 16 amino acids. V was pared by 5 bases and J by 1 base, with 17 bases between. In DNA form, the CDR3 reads TGTGCCAGCAGCCATACAAGGACCGGGAAGAACACTGAAGCTTTCTTT. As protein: CASSHTRTGKNTEAFF.

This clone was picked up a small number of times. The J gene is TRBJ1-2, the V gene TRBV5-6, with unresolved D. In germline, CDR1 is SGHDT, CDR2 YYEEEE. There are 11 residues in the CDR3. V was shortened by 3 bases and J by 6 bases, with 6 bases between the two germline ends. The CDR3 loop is CASSWGNGYTF. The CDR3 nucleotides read TGTGCCAGCAGCTGGGGAAATGGCTACACCTTC.

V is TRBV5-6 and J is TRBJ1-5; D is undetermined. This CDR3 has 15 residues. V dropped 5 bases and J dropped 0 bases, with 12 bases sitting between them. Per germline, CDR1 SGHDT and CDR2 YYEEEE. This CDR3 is CASSWFGYSNQPQHF. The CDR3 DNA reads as TGTGCCAGCAGTTGGTTCGGTTATAGCAATCAGCCCCAGCATTTT.

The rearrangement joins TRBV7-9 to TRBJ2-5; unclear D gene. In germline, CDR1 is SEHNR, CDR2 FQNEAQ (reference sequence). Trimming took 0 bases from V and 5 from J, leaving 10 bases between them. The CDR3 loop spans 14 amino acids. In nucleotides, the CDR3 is TGTGCCAGCAGCTTAGCCATGGTCGTGGAGACCCAGTACTTC. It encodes CASSLAMVVETQYF.

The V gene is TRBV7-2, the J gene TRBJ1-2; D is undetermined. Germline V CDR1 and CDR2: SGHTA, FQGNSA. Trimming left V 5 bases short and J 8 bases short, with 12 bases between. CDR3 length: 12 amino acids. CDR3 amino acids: CASSQPLPGYTF. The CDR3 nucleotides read TGTGCCAGCAGCCAACCTCTCCCGGGCTACACCTTC.

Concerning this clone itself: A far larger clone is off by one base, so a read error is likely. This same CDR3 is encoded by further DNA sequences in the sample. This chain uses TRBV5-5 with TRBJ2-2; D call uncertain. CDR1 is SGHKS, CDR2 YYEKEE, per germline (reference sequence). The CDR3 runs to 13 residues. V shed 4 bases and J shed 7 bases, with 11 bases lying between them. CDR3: CASSLLGLGELFF. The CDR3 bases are TGTGCCAGCAGCCTTCTAGGCCTCGGGGAGCTGTTTTTT.

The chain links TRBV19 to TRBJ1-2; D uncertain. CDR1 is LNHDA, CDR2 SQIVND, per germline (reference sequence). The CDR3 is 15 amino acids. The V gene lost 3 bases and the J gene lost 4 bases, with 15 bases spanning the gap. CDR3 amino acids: CASSMGTARFYGYTF. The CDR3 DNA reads TGTGCCAGTAGTATGGGTACAGCTAGATTCTATGGCTACACCTTC.

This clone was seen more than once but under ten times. The CDR3 here is CASSFPGSGELFF. CDR3 nucleotide sequence: TGTGCCAGCAGCTTTCCAGGGTCCGGGGAGCTGTTTTTT. This chain uses TRBV7-2 with TRBJ2-2; a weak D match, TRBD1 (5 bases). The V end lost 3 bases, the J end lost 6 bases, and 8 bases lay between the germline ends. The germline gives CDR1 SGHTA, CDR2 FQGNSA. The CDR3 loop spans 13 amino acids.

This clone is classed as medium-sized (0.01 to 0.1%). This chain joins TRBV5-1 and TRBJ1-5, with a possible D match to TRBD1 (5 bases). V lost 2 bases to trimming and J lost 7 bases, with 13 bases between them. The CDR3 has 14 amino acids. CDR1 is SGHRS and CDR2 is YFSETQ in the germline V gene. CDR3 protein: CASSFRQRSQPQHF. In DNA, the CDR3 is TGCGCCAGCAGCTTTCGACAGCGTTCCCAGCCCCAGCATTTT.

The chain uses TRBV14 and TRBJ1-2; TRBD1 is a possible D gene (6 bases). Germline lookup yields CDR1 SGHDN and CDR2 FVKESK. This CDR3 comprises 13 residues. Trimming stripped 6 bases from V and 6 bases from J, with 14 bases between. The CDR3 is CASRDGQLHGYTF. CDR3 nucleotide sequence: TGTGCCAGCAGGGACGGACAGCTCCATGGCTACACCTTC. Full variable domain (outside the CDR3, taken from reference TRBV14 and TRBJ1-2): EAGVTQFPSHSVIEKGQTVTLRCDPISGHDNLYWYRRVMGKEIKFLLHFVKESKQDESGMPNNRFLAERTGGTYSTLKVQPAELEDSGVYFCASRDGQLHGYTFGSGTRLTVV.

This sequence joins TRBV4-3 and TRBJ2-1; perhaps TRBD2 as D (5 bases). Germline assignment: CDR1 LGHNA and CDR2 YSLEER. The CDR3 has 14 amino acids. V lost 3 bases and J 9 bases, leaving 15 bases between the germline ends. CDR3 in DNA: TGCGCCAGCAGCCAGATTAGCGCCGTTCCTGAGCAGTTCTTC. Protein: CASSQISAVPEQFF.

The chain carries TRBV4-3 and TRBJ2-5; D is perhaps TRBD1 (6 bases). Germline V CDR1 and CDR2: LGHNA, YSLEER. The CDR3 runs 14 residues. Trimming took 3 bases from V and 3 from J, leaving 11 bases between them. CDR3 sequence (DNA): TGCGCCAGCAGCCATACAGGGATGGAAGAGACCCAGTACTTC. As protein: CASSHTGMEETQYF.

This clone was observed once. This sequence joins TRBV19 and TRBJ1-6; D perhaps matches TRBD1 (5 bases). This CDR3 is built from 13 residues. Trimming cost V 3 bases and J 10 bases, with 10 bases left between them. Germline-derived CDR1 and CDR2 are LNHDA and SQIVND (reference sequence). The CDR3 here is CASSISGGSPLHF. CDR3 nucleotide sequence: TGTGCCAGTAGTATCTCCGGGGGATCACCCCTCCACTTT.

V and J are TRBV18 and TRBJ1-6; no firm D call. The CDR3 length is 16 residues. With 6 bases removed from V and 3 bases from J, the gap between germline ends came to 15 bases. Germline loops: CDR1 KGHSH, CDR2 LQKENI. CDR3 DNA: TGTGCCAGCTCCACCAATTTACCAAACTATAATTCACCCCTCCACTTT. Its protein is CASSTNLPNYNSPLHF.

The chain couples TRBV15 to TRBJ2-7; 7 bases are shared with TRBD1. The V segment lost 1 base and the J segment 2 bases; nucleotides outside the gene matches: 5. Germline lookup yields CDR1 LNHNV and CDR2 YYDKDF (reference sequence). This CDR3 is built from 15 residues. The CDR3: CATSRVGTATYEQYF. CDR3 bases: TGTGCCACCAGCAGAGTTGGGACAGCCACCTACGAGCAGTACTTC.

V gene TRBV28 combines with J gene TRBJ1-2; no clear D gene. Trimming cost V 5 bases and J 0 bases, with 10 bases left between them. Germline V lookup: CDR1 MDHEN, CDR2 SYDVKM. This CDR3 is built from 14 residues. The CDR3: CASSRQSANYGYTF. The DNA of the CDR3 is TGTGCCAGCAGTAGACAATCGGCTAACTATGGCTACACCTTC.